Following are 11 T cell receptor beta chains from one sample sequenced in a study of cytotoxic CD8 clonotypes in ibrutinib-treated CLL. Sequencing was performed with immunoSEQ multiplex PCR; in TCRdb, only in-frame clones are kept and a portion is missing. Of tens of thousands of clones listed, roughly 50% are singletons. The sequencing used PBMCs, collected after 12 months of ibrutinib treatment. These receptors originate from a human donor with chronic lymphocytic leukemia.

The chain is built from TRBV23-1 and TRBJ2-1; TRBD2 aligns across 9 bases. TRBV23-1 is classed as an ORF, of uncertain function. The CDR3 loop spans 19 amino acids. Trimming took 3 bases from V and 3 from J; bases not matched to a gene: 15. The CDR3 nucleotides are TGCGCCAGCAGTCATAACTCCGGCGGGAGGGCCCCATGCTACAATGAGCAGTTCTTC. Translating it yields CASSHNSGGRAPCYNEQFF.

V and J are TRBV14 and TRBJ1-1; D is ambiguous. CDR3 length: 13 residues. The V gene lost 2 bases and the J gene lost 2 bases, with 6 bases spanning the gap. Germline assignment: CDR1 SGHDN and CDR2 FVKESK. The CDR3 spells CASSQQLNTEAFF. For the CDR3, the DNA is TGTGCCAGCAGCCAACAACTCAACACTGAAGCTTTCTTT. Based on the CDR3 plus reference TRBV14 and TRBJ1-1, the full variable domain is EAGVTQFPSHSVIEKGQTVTLRCDPISGHDNLYWYRRVMGKEIKFLLHFVKESKQDESGMPNNRFLAERTGGTYSTLKVQPAELEDSGVYFCASSQQLNTEAFFGQGTRLTVV.

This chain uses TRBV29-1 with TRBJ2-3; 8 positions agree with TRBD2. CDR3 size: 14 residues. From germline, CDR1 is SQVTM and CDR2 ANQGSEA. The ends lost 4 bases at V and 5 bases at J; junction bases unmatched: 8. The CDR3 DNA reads TGCAGCGTTGCGGGACTAGGGTTTTTAGATACGCAGTATTTT. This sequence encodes CSVAGLGFLDTQYF.

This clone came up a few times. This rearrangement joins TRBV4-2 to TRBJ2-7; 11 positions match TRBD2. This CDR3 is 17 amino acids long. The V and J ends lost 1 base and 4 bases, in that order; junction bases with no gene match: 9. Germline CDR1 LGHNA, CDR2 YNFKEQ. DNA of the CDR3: TGTGCCAGCAGCCAAGGGGACGGGACTAGCGGTTCTTACGAGCAGTACTTC. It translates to CASSQGDGTSGSYEQYF.

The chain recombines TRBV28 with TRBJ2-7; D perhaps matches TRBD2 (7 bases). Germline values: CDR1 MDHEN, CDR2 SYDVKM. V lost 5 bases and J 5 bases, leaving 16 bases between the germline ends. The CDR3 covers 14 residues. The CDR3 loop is CASSRGALSNEQYF. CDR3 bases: TGTGCCAGCAGTCGGGGGGCGCTATCAAACGAGCAGTACTTC.

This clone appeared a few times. The CDR3 protein is CASSPLGQGATGELFF. The CDR3 DNA is TGTGCCAGCTCACCACTTGGCCAGGGGGCGACCGGGGAGCTGTTTTTT. The chain joins TRBV18 to TRBJ2-2; TRBD1 matches 8 bases. The V and J ends lost 1 base and 5 bases, in that order; junction bases with no gene match: 6. CDR1 and CDR2 (germline): KGHSH, LQKENI. There are 16 residues in the CDR3.

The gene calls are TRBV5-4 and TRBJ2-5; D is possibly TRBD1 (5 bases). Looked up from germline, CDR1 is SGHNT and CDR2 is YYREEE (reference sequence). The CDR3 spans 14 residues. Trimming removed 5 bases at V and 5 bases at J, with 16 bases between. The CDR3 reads CASRSAGKSETQYF. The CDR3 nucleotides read TGTGCCAGCAGAAGCGCAGGGAAATCGGAGACCCAGTACTTC. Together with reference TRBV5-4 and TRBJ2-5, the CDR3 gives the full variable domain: ETGVTQSPTHLIKTRGQQVTLRCSSQSGHNTVSWYQQALGQGPQFIFQYYREEENGRGNFPPRFSGLQFPNYSSELNVNALELDDSALYLCASRSAGKSETQYFGPGTRLLVL.

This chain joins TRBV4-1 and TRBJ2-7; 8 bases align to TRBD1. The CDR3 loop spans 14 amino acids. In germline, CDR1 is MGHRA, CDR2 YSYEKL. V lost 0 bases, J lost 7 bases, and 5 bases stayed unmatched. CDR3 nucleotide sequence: TGCGCCAGCAGCCAAGACCAGGGGGCGTGGGAGCAGTACTTC. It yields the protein CASSQDQGAWEQYF.

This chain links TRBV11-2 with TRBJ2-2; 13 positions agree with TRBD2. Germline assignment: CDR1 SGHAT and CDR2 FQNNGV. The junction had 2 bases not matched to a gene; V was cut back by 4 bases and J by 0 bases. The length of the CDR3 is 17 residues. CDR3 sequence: CASSSGLAGANTGELFF. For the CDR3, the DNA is TGTGCCAGCAGCTCCGGACTAGCGGGGGCGAACACCGGGGAGCTGTTTTTT.

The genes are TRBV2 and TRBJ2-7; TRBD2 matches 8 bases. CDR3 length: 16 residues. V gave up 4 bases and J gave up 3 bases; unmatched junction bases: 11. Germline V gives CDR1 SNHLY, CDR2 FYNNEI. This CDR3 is CASSGPPQREHYEQYF. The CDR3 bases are TGTGCCAGCAGTGGCCCTCCCCAGCGGGAGCACTACGAGCAGTACTTC.

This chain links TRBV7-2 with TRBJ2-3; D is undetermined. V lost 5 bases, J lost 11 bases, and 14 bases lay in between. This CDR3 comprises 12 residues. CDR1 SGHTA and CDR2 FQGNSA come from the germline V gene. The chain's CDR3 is CASSPATSKQYF. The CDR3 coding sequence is TGTGCCAGCAGCCCGGCGACTTCCAAGCAGTATTTT.